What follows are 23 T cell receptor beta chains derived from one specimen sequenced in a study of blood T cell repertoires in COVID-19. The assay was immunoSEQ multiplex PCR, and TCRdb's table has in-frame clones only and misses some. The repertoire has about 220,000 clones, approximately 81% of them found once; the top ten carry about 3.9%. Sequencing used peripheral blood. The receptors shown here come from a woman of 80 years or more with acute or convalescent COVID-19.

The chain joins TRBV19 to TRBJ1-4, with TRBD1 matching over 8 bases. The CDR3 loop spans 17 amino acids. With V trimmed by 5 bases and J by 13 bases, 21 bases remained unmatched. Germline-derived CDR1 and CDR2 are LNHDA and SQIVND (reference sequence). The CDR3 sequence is CASSPTGWNGTGLRLFF. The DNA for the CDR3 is TGTGCCAGTAGTCCAACAGGGTGGAACGGGACAGGCCTAAGACTGTTTTTT.

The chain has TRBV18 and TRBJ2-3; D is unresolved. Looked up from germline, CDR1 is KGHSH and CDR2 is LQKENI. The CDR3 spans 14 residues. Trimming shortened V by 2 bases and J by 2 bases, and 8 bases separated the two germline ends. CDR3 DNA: TGTGCCAGCTCACCAGAGCGCGCCACAGATACGCAGTATTTT. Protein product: CASSPERATDTQYF.

The CDR3 DNA reads TGTGCCAGCAGTGAAAATGGCGATACCATAGGGGGAGCTTTCTTT. Its translation: CASSENGDTIGGAFF. The V call is TRBV6-1, the J call TRBJ1-1; TRBD1 might be the D (6 bases). The V and J ends lost 2 bases and 10 bases respectively, with 20 bases between them. Germline lookup yields CDR1 MNHNS and CDR2 SASEGT. The CDR3 runs to 15 residues.

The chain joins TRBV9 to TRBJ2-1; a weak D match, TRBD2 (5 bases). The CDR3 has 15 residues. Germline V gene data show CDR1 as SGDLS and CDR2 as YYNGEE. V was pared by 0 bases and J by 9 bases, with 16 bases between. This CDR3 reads CASSVATRGLGEQFF. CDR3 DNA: TGTGCCAGCAGCGTAGCTACCCGGGGATTGGGTGAGCAGTTCTTC.

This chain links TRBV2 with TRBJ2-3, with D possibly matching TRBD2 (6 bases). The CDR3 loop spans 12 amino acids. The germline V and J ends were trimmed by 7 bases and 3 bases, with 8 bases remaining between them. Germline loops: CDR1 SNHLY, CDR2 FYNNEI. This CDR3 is CASTEGTDTQYF. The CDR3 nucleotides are TGTGCCAGCACGGAGGGGACAGATACGCAGTATTTT.

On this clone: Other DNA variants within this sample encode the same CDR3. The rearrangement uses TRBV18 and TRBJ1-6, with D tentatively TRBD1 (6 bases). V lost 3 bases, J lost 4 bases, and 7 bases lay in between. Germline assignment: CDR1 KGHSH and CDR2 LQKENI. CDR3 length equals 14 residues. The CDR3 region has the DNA TGTGCCAGCTCACCGCAGGGGTATAATTCACCCCTCCACTTT. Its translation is CASSPQGYNSPLHF.

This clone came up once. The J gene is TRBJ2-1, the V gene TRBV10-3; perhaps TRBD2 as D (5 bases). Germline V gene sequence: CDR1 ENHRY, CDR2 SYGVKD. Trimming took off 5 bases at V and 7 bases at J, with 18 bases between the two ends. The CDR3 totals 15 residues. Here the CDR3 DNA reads TGTGCCATCAGTAGAGGGTGGGGAGAGTTGAATGAGCAGTTCTTC. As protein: CAISRGWGELNEQFF.

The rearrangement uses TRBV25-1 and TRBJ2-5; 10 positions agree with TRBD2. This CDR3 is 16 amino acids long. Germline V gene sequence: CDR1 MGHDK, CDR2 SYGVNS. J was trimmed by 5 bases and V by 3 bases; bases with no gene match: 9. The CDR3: CASSEGIAGGWETQYF. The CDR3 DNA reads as TGTGCCAGCAGTGAGGGGATAGCGGGGGGCTGGGAGACCCAGTACTTC.

In DNA, the CDR3 is TGTGCCAGCAGTTCAAGAGCGGGGGCCAGCACAGATACGCAGTATTTT. This sequence encodes CASSSRAGASTDTQYF. V and J are TRBV27 and TRBJ2-3, with 8 bases identical to TRBD2. V lost 4 bases and J lost 0; bases outside the gene matches: 6. The CDR3 consists of 16 residues. Germline V lookup: CDR1 MNHEY, CDR2 SMNVEV (reference sequence).

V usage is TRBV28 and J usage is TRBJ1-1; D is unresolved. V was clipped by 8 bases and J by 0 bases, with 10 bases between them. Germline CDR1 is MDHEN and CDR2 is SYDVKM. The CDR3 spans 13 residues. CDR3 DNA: TGTGCCAGCTCAACGGTCATGAACACTGAAGCTTTCTTT. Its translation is CASSTVMNTEAFF.

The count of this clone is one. The CDR3 protein is CASSQIGLAAEGNEQFF. The CDR3 DNA follows: TGTGCCAGTAGCCAGATCGGACTAGCCGCCGAAGGGAATGAGCAGTTCTTC. V and J are TRBV19 and TRBJ2-1; TRBD2 matches 8 bases. The CDR3 runs 17 residues. Germline V gene lookup returns CDR1 LNHDA and CDR2 SQIVND (reference sequence). With 6 bases clipped from V and 7 bases from J, the junction kept 17 bases outside the gene matches.

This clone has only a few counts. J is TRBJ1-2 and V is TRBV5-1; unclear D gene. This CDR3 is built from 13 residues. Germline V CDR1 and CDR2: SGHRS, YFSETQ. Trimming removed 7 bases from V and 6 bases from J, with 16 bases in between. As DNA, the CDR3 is TGCGCCAGCGACGTATATGGAGGGAATGGCTACACCTTC. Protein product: CASDVYGGNGYTF.

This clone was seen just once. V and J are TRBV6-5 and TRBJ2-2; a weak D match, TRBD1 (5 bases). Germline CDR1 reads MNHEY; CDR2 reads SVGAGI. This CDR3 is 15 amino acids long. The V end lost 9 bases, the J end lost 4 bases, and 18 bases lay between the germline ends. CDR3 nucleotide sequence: TGTGCCAGTCAGGACATAAGAATTGGCACCGGGGAGCTGTTTTTT. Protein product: CASQDIRIGTGELFF.

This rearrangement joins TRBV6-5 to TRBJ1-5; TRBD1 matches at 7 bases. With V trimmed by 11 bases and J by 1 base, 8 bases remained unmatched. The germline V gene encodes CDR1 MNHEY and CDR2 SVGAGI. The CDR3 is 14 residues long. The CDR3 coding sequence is TGTGCCTCCGATGACAGGGTAAGCAATCAGCCCCAGCATTTT. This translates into CASDDRVSNQPQHF.

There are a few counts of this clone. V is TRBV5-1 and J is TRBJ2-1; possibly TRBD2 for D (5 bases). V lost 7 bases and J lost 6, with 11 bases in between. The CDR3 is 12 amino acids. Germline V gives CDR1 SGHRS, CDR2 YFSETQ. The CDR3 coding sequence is TGCGCCAGCCAAGGCGAGGGCAATGAGCAGTTCTTC. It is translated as CASQGEGNEQFF.

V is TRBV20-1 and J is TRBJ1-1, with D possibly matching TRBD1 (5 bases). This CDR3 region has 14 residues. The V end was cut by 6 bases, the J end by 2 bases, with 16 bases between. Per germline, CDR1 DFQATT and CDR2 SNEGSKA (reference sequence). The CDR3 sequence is CSASLGAANTEAFF. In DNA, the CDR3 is TGCAGTGCCAGTCTTGGGGCGGCAAACACTGAAGCTTTCTTT.

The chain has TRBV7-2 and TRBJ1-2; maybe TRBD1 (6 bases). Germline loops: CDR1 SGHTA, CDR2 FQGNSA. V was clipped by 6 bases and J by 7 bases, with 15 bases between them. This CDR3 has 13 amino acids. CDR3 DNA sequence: TGTGCCAGCAGGATGAGACAGGACCCTGGCTACACCTTC. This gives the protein CASRMRQDPGYTF.

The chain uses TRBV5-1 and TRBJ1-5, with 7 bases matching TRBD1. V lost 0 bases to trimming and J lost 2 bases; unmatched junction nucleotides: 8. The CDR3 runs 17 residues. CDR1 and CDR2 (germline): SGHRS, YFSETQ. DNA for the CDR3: TGCGCCAGCAGCTTGGGGGGACAGTTCGGTGGCAATCAGCCCCAGCATTTT. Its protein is CASSLGGQFGGNQPQHF.

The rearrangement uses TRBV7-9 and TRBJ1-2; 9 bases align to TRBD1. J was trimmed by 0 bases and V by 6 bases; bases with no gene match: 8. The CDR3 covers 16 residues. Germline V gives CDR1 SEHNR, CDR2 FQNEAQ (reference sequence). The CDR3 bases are TGTGCCAGCAGTCCACAGGGGGCCAGGACTAACTATGGCTACACCTTC. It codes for CASSPQGARTNYGYTF. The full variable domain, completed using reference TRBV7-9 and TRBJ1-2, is DTGVSQNPRHKITKRGQNVTFRCDPISEHNRLYWYRQTLGQGPEFLTYFQNEAQLEKSRLLSDRFSAERPKGSFSTLEIQRTEQGDSAMYLCASSPQGARTNYGYTFGSGTRLTVV.

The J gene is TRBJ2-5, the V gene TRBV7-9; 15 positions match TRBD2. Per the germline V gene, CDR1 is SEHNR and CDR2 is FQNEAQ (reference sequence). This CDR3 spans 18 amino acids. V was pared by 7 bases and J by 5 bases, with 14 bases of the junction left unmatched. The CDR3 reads CASIGGLAGGPTQETQYF. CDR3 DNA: TGTGCCAGCATAGGAGGACTAGCGGGGGGGCCTACACAGGAGACCCAGTACTTC.

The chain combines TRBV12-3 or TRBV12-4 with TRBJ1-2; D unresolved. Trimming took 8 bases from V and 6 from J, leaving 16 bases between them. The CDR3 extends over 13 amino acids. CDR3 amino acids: CASGGGLGDGYTF. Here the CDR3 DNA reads TGTGCCAGCGGAGGCGGGCTCGGAGATGGCTACACCTTC.

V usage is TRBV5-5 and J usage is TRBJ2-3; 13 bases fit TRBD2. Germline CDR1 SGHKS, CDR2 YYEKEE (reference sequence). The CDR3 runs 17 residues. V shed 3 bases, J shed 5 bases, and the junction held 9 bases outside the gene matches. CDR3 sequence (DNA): TGTGCCAGCAGCTCCAGGACTAGCGGGGGTCTCGGAGATACGCAGTATTTT. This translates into CASSSRTSGGLGDTQYF.

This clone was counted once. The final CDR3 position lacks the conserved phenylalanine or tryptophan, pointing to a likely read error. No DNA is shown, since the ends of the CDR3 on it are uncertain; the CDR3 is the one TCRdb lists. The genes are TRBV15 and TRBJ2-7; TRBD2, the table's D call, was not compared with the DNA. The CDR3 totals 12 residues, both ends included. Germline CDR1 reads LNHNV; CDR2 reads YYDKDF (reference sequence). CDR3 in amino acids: CATSRDWGVESY.